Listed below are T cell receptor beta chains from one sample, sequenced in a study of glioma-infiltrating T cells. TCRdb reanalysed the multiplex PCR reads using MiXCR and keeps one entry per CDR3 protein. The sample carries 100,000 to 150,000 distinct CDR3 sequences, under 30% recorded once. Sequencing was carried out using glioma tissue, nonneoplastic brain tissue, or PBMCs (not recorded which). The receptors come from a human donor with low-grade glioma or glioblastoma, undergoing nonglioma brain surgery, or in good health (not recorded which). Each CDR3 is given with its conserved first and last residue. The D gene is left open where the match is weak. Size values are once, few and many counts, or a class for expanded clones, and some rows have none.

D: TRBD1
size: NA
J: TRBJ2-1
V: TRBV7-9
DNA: TGTGCCAGCAGCTACCCAGCCGGGACAGGGGCGCCTTGGGCCAATGAGCAGTTCTTC
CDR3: CASSYPAGTGAPWANEQFF

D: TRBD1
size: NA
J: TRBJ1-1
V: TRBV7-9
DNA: TGTGCCAGCAGCTTAATCGGACAGGGGAACACTGAAGCTTTCTTT
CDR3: CASSLIGQGNTEAFF

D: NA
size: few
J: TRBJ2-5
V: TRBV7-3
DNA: TGTGCCAGCAGCCAGGGATCAGTTCAAGAGACCCAGTACTTC
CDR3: CASSQGSVQETQYF

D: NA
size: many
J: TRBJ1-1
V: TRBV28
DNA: TGTGCCACCGACCGGGGGCTCACTGAAGCTTTCTTT
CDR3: CATDRGLTEAFF

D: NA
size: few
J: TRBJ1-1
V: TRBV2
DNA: TGTGCCAGCAGTGTTCAGAGATACACTGAAGCTTTCTTT
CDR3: CASSVQRYTEAFF

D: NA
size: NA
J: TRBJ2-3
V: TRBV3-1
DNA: TGTGCCAGCAGCCACAAAACAGATACGCAGTATTTT
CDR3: CASSHKTDTQYF

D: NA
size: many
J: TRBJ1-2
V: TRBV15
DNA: TGTGCCACCAGCAAGACAGCCCACTATGGCTACACCTTC
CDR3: CATSKTAHYGYTF

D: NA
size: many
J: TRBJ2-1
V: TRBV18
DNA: TGTGCCAGGACAGGTGACAATGAGCAGTTCTTC
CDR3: CARTGDNEQFF

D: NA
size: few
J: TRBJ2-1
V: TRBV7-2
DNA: TGTGCCAGCAGCGGCAGGACAGCCAGCAGTTACAATGAGCAGTTCTTC
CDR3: CASSGRTASSYNEQFF

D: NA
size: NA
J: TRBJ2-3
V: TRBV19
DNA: TGTGCCAGTCGCCGACATGAAGGAGATACGCAGTATTTT
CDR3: CASRRHEGDTQYF

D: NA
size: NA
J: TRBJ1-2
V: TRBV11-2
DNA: TGTGCCAGCAGCTTAGCCGGGGTCGGTGGCTACACCTTC
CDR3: CASSLAGVGGYTF

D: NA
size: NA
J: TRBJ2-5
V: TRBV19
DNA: TGTGCCAGTAGTGGTGTAGCCCGAGAGACCCAGTACTTC
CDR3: CASSGVARETQYF

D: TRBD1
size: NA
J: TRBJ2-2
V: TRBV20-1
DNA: TGCAGTGCTAGGGAGGACAGGGGCACCGGGGAGCTGTTTTTT
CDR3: CSAREDRGTGELFF

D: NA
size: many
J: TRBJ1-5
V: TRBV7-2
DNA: TGTGCCAGCAGCTTAGGATTTGGTCAGCCCCAGCATTTT
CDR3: CASSLGFGQPQHF

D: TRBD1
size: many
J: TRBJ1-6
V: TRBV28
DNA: TGTGCCAGCAGTCGCGGGACAGTCTATTCACCCCTCCACTTT
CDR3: CASSRGTVYSPLHF